This entry is about one T cell receptor beta chain. Its antigen remains unknown. Time point here: week 23, last vaccination. Each dose of the vaccine consisted of 300 ug of mutant IDH1 20-mer peptide, with topical imiquimod. This entry comes from a study of a mutant IDH1 vaccine in newly diagnosed glioma. The wider study: Mean patient age was around 40 years; approximately 62% were male and around 40% female. Before enrollment, patients got radiotherapy alone, temozolomide alone, or mostly the combination.

Whole-study results and caveats: Seemingly, top peripheral T cell clonotype changes bore no relation to pseudoprogression. It was about 95% of patients that developed vaccine-induced immune responses.

Clones were read by immunoSEQ multiplex PCR, and TCRdb kept only the in-frame ones, dropping some. The table shows around 78,000 clones, with approximately 85% occurring only once. The sample consisted of PBMCs, taken from a glioma patient whose treatment included an IDH1 peptide vaccine. This TCR derives from a man aged 25-45 years with glioma. Some clones in this sample may be carry-over from other donors' samples.

DNA for the CDR3: TGTGCCAGCAGCCTCGGACGGACGAGGGGTAATTCACCCCTCCACTTT. It translates to CASSLGRTRGNSPLHF. The genes are TRBV7-6 and TRBJ1-6; D possibly corresponds to TRBD1 (5 bases). Germline V gene lookup returns CDR1 SGHVS and CDR2 FNYEAQ. The V gene lost 5 bases and the J gene lost 6 bases, with 17 bases spanning the gap. CDR3 length equals 16 residues.